The clone carrying this T cell receptor beta chain is deemed medium-sized. Its target is unknown. TCRdb reprocessed the reads with MiXCR, giving one entry per CDR3 protein. The sample lists several thousand distinct CDR3 sequences; roughly 17% were seen once. Per the germline V gene, CDR1 is DFQATT and CDR2 is SNEGSKA (reference sequence). CDR3 size: 14 residues. V trimming: 5 bases; J trimming: 4 bases; junction bases outside the gene matches: 6. The data belong to a study of liver allograft versus peripheral blood T cells. In the study overall: Comparing T cell receptor repertoires in transplanted livers with those in recipients' peripheral blood was part of the design.

Overall study results and limits: Repertoires of T cell receptors in liver allografts reportedly differed from peripheral blood repertoires.

The TCR sequence derives from a human patient who had a liver transplant. The T cells may partly be graft donor cells. The chain couples TRBV20-1 to TRBJ1-3; 9 nucleotides match TRBD1. In nucleotides, the CDR3 is TGCAGTGCTCCAAGGGGACAGGGAGGAAACACCATATATTTT. Translated, it gives CSAPRGQGGNTIYF.